This T cell receptor (beta chain) was captured by sequencing in a study of blood T cells in healthy people across ages. Study findings and constraints: Age advanced and TCR beta diversity per million T cells fell, roughly linearly.

V was cut by 6 bases and J by 2 bases, with 11 bases left in between. This CDR3 has 15 residues. Comment on this clonotype: What it recognizes is unknown.

A second PCR of about 7 to 12 cycles used a sample-barcoded 5' primer and a J-beta primer mix. In TCRdb, the 5' RACE reads were re-called with MiXCR into one record per CDR3 protein. This sample has around 780,000 distinct CDR3 sequences, with around 24% found just once. These same data were also listed under a study on T cells of mothers and their children.

The receptor's source is a boy aged 5-17 years in good health. The chain combines TRBV12-3 or TRBV12-4 with TRBJ2-6; possible D gene TRBD1, 6 bases. Material: blood. CDR3 sequence reads: CASRGKGAGANVLTF. For the CDR3, the DNA is TGTGCCAGCAGGGGGAAGGGGGCTGGGGCCAACGTCCTGACTTTC.